These 19 T cell receptor beta chains share one sample of origin, sequenced in a study of tumor and adjacent non-tumor tissue in lung cancer. The template was RNA from unsorted bulk tissue. The normal lung tissue was taken more than 3 cm from the tumor edge. Three rounds of nested PCR, following a modified ARM-PCR protocol, produced the TCRbeta library. Via MiXCR, TCRdb re-called the multiplex PCR reads, giving one row per CDR3 protein. The data show approximately 120,000 distinct CDR3 sequences, with about 61% seen just once and over 15% held by the top ten. Source material: distant non-tumor lung tissue. The receptors derive from a man in his sixties with non-small cell lung cancer.

About this clonotype: A much larger clone lies a single base off, so this may be a read error. The chain couples TRBV6-5 to TRBJ2-7; TRBD1 might be the D (5 bases). Trimming shortened V by 3 bases and J by 8 bases, and 14 bases separated the two germline ends. CDR3 length equals 13 residues. Germline V CDR1 and CDR2: MNHEY, SVGAGI. CDR3 nucleotide sequence: TGTGCCAGCAGTTATGTGGCAGGGTATAAGCAGTACTTC. It translates to CASSYVAGYKQYF.

This clonotype was counted ten times or more. The rearrangement links TRBV29-1 to TRBJ2-3; 7 positions match TRBD1. J lost 12 bases, V lost 6 bases, and 12 bases had no gene match. This CDR3 is built from 12 residues. Germline CDR1 SQVTM, CDR2 ANQGSEA. The CDR3 nucleotides read TGCAGCGTAAAACGACAGGGCGGCCCCCAGTATTTT. It specifies CSVKRQGGPQYF.

The genes are TRBV5-1 and TRBJ1-1, with D perhaps matching TRBD1 (6 bases). Germline V gene data show CDR1 as SGHRS and CDR2 as YFSETQ. The CDR3 covers 16 residues. V lost 4 bases, J lost 5 bases, and 21 bases lay in between. The chain's CDR3 is CASSHSQGMGRTEAFF. The CDR3 region has the DNA TGCGCCAGCAGCCACAGCCAGGGGATGGGCCGAACTGAAGCTTTCTTT. Full variable domain (rest looked up from reference TRBV5-1 and TRBJ1-1): KAGVTQTPRYLIKTRGQQVTLSCSPISGHRSVSWYQQTPGQGLQFLFEYFSETQRNKGNFPGRFSGRQFSNSRSEMNVSTLELGDSALYLCASSHSQGMGRTEAFFGQGTRLTVV.

As concerns this clonotype: At one end, the junction sequence differs from germline, possibly due to a read error. The CDR3 sequence is CASSAKRTGGAADTQYF. CDR3 in DNA: TGTGCCAGCAGCGCGAAAAGGACGGGGGGCGCAGCAGATACACAGTATTTT. The chain recombines TRBV11-2 with TRBJ2-3, with D maybe TRBD2 (7 bases). Germline CDR1 SGHAT, CDR2 FQNNGV. The CDR3 consists of 17 residues.

This clonotype was picked up many times. This chain uses TRBV6-2 or TRBV6-3 with TRBJ2-7, with TRBD2 matching 16 bases. CDR3 length: 17 amino acids. V was clipped by 7 bases and J by 3 bases; unmatched bases: 9. Per germline, CDR1 MNHEY and CDR2 SVGEGT. CDR3 nucleotide sequence: TGTGCCAGCAATCCGGGACTAGCGGGAGGGCCCAACTACGAGCAGTACTTC. Translated, it gives CASNPGLAGGPNYEQYF.

V usage is TRBV6-1 and J usage is TRBJ2-7; 7 bases fit TRBD1. Germline V gene sequence: CDR1 MNHNS, CDR2 SASEGT. CDR3 length: 14 amino acids. V shed 1 base and J 8 bases; nucleotides not matched to a gene: 8. The CDR3 sequence is CASSEGFKGAKQYF. The CDR3 nucleotides are TGTGCCAGCAGTGAAGGTTTTAAGGGGGCCAAGCAGTACTTC.

This clonotype was seen repeatedly, ten times or more. This chain links TRBV28 with TRBJ2-2; D is ambiguous. The CDR3 contains 15 residues. Germline lookup yields CDR1 MDHEN and CDR2 SYDVKM. V was pared by 7 bases and J by 4 bases, with 16 bases between. CDR3 coding DNA: TGTGCCAGCACCTCATACAGCGATCTCACCGGGGAGCTGTTTTTT. Translation gives CASTSYSDLTGELFF.

This chain links TRBV13 with TRBJ2-7, with a weak D call TRBD1 (7 bases). V lost 5 bases, J lost 3 bases, and 20 bases lay in between. CDR1 PRHDT and CDR2 FYEKMQ come from the germline V gene (reference sequence). The CDR3 has 16 amino acids. DNA of the CDR3: TGTGCCAGCAGCGCTATGGCAGGGGGGCTGGTCTACGAGCAGTACTTC. Its translation is CASSAMAGGLVYEQYF.

The chain is built from TRBV12-3 or TRBV12-4 and TRBJ1-1, with no clear D. V was trimmed by 7 bases and J by 5 bases, leaving 11 bases between them. The CDR3 runs to 12 residues. CDR3 region: CASTVWETEAFF. CDR3 nucleotide sequence: TGTGCCAGCACCGTCTGGGAGACTGAAGCTTTCTTT.

Only a few counts were recorded for this clonotype. The rearrangement joins TRBV19 to TRBJ1-2, with 8 bases lining up with TRBD1. In germline, CDR1 is LNHDA, CDR2 SQIVND (reference sequence). The ends lost 6 bases at V and 4 bases at J; junction bases unmatched: 7. The CDR3 has 14 amino acids. The CDR3 loop is CASSKQGEAYGYTF. The CDR3, as DNA: TGTGCCAGTAGCAAACAGGGGGAGGCCTATGGCTACACCTTC.

This clonotype was seen at least ten times. This rearrangement joins TRBV20-1 to TRBJ2-3, with 10 nucleotides matching TRBD1. The junction had 7 bases not matched to a gene; V was cut back by 3 bases and J by 4 bases. CDR1 and CDR2 from the germline V gene are DFQATT and SNEGSKA (reference sequence). There are 15 residues in the CDR3. CDR3 amino acids: CSASPRDRGADTQYF. The CDR3 bases are TGCAGTGCTAGTCCCCGGGACAGGGGTGCAGATACGCAGTATTTT.

This clonotype was picked up many times. The V and J genes are TRBV6-1 and TRBJ1-1; TRBD1 is a possible D gene (5 bases). V was shortened by 10 bases and J by 2 bases, with 17 bases between the two germline ends. Germline V gene data show CDR1 as MNHNS and CDR2 as SASEGT. This CDR3 is 14 amino acids long. The CDR3 sequence is CAIQPGPINTEAFF. The CDR3 bases are TGTGCCATTCAACCGGGACCGATAAACACTGAAGCTTTCTTT.

The V gene is TRBV6-5, the J gene TRBJ1-4; D is unclear. The CDR3 covers 14 residues. Germline values: CDR1 MNHEY, CDR2 SVGAGI. This CDR3 is CVSSRIGLAEKLFF. The DNA for the CDR3 is TGTGTCAGTAGCCGGATAGGTCTGGCTGAAAAACTGTTTTTT.

The rearrangement links TRBV20-1 to TRBJ2-2; D is ambiguous. Germline V gene data show CDR1 as DFQATT and CDR2 as SNEGSKA (reference sequence). V dropped 0 bases and J dropped 8 bases, with 16 bases sitting between them. The CDR3 covers 15 residues. This CDR3 is CSAREGSFTTGELFF. In DNA, the CDR3 is TGCAGTGCTAGAGAGGGTAGCTTTACGACGGGGGAGCTGTTTTTT.

Points on this clonotype: This may come from a read error, since a much larger clone is one base off. The chain carries TRBV28 and TRBJ1-2; D is unresolved. The V and J ends lost 9 bases and 6 bases respectively, with 17 bases between them. The CDR3 is 13 residues long. Germline V gives CDR1 MDHEN, CDR2 SYDVKM. This CDR3 is CARSLEVKDGYTF. The CDR3 region has the DNA TGTGCCAGAAGCCTAGAAGTGAAAGATGGCTACACCTTC.

This clonotype was seen a handful of times. V gene TRBV19 combines with J gene TRBJ2-5; TRBD2 agrees at 9 bases. CDR1 LNHDA and CDR2 SQIVND come from the germline V gene (reference sequence). CDR3 length equals 17 residues. The V and J ends lost 1 base and 5 bases, in that order; junction bases with no gene match: 11. The CDR3 DNA is TGTGCCAGTAGTATAGGAACTAGCGGGTTCACGAGGGAGACCCAGTACTTC. It is translated as CASSIGTSGFTRETQYF.

Turning to this clonotype: At one end, the junction sequence differs from germline, possibly due to a read error. V usage is TRBV10-2 and J usage is TRBJ1-1; D ambiguous. In germline, CDR1 is WSHSY, CDR2 SAAADI. The CDR3 sequence is 14 residues long. CDR3 nucleotides: TGTTCCAGCACGCCCGGGTCCTTGAACACTGAAGCTTTCTTT. Encoded protein: CSSTPGSLNTEAFF.

Concerning this clonotype itself: Germline and junction disagree at one end, which may indicate a read error. The CDR3 is CASNLLILGSINSNQPQHF. For the CDR3, the DNA is TGTGCCAGCAATTTATTGATTTTGGGCAGTATCAATAGCAATCAGCCCCAGCATTTT. The chain employs TRBV28 and TRBJ1-5, with D uncertain. Germline lookup yields CDR1 MDHEN and CDR2 SYDVKM. The CDR3 totals 19 residues.

Only a few counts were recorded for this clonotype. This CDR3 is CASSADDRGNNYGYTF. CDR3 nucleotide sequence: TGTGCCAGTAGTGCCGACGACAGGGGAAATAACTATGGCTACACCTTC. The chain uses TRBV19 and TRBJ1-2; 8 bases align to TRBD1. Unmatched junction bases numbered 9, after V lost 5 bases and J lost 1 base. CDR1 is LNHDA and CDR2 is SQIVND in the germline V gene (reference sequence). This CDR3 comprises 16 residues.